Listed below are T cell receptor beta chains from one sample, sequenced in a study of T cells in Graves' hyperthyroidism and ophthalmopathy. One entry per CDR3 protein, called by TCRdb with MiXCR from the multiplex PCR reads. The table has about 260,000 distinct CDR3 sequences, around 15% seen once. Sample: blood. These receptors were obtained from a woman under 30 with Graves' ophthalmopathy. Each CDR3 is given with its conserved first and last residue. The order of the fields is clone size, V gene, D gene, J gene, CDR3 DNA, CDR3 protein. A D gene is named only where the DNA matches it firmly. For some rows the clone size is stated as once, few or many, or as a class when expanded; others skip it.

many,TRBV11-1,TRBD2,TRBJ2-2,TGTGCCAGCAGCCCTCTAGCGGGAGCTCGTGGGGAGCTGTTTTTT,CASSPLAGARGELFF
many,TRBV2,-,TRBJ1-5,TGTGCCAGCAGTGAGGGTGGGGGGTTTGGTCAGCCCCAGCATTTT,CASSEGGGFGQPQHF
many,TRBV6-1,TRBD1,TRBJ1-2,TGTGCCAGCAGTTGGGAGACAGGGAAATTAAACTATGGCTACACCTTC,CASSWETGKLNYGYTF
many,TRBV3-1,TRBD1,TRBJ2-5,TGTGCCAGCAGCCTAGGGACAGGACCACAAGAGACCCAGTACTTC,CASSLGTGPQETQYF
many,TRBV30,-,TRBJ1-3,TGTGCCTGGAGTGTACTACGTCTGGGCGACACCATATATTTT,CAWSVLRLGDTIYF
once,TRBV12-3/TRBV12-4,-,TRBJ1-4,TGTGCCAGCAGTTTAGGGGGAGAAAAACTGTTTTTT,CASSLGGEKLFF
many,TRBV27,-,TRBJ1-1,TGTGCCAGCAGATTTGACAGGAACACTGAAGCTTTCTTT,CASRFDRNTEAFF
many,TRBV27,-,TRBJ1-5,TGTGCCAGCAGTCCAAAGGCCTGGAGCAATCAGCCCCAGCATTTT,CASSPKAWSNQPQHF
many,TRBV9,-,TRBJ1-2,TGTGCCAGCAGCTCAATACAGGGAAGGGGCTATGGCTACACCTTC,CASSSIQGRGYGYTF
once,TRBV28,TRBD1,TRBJ1-2,TGTGCCAGCACCCTCCCGGGACAGGGGGGATATGGCTACACCTTC,CASTLPGQGGYGYTF
many,TRBV29-1,-,TRBJ1-4,TGCAGCGTTGAAGCCGCAGAGGCAACTAATGAAAAACTGTTTTTT,CSVEAAEATNEKLFF
many,TRBV7-3,TRBD2,TRBJ2-1,TGTGCCAGCAGCTCGATTAGCGGGACCTACAATGAGCAGTTCTTC,CASSSISGTYNEQFF
many,TRBV27,-,TRBJ2-7,TGTGCCAGCAGTTTAATAGGGAGCCTAGGGGACGAGCAGTACTTC,CASSLIGSLGDEQYF
-,TRBV28,-,TRBJ2-1,TGTGCCAGCAGTTTGGGGCGATATGAGCAGTTCTTC,CASSLGRYEQFF
many,TRBV3-1,TRBD2,TRBJ2-1,TGTGCCAGCAGCCAAGATCTCCTAGCGGGGGGGCCCAGGAGTGAGCAGTTCTTC,CASSQDLLAGGPRSEQFF
many,TRBV20-1,-,TRBJ2-3,TGCAGTGCTAGGTATCAGAGCACAGATACGCAGTATTTT,CSARYQSTDTQYF
many,TRBV3-1,TRBD2,TRBJ2-1,TGTGCCAGCAGCCAAACCTCTTGGGGGGGGTTACCCTACAATGAGCAGTTCTTC,CASSQTSWGGLPYNEQFF
-,TRBV4-1,-,TRBJ2-5,TGCGCCAGCAGCCATGGGGTAGGGGCGCCAGAGACCCAGTACTTC,CASSHGVGAPETQYF
many,TRBV10-3,-,TRBJ2-5,TGTGCCATCAGTGAGGGGCAGAAAGAGACCCAGTACTTC,CAISEGQKETQYF
many,TRBV10-3,-,TRBJ2-7,TGTGCCATGGCAGGGCAGGGCTACGAGCAGTACTTC,CAMAGQGYEQYF
many,TRBV7-6,TRBD2,TRBJ2-1,TGTGCCAGCAAGGGGACTAGCGGGAGCATGAACAATGAGCAGTTCTTC,CASKGTSGSMNNEQFF
many,TRBV14,-,TRBJ2-1,TGTGCCAGCAGCCAGCGGGACTTCTACAATGAGCAGTTCTTC,CASSQRDFYNEQFF
many,TRBV20-1,-,TRBJ1-2,TGCAGTGCTAGTCCAGGGGCAGGGGCCTATGGCTACACCTTC,CSASPGAGAYGYTF
many,TRBV12-3/TRBV12-4,-,TRBJ1-2,TGTGCCAGCAGTTTTTTAGACCTATCCTGGGATGGCTACACCTTC,CASSFLDLSWDGYTF
few,TRBV25-1,-,TRBJ2-3,TGTGCCAGCAGTGGGACCGTCACAGATACGCAGTATTTT,CASSGTVTDTQYF
many,TRBV10-3,-,TRBJ2-5,TGTGCCATCGGGGGGGCAGAGACCCAGTACTTC,CAIGGAETQYF
few,TRBV19,-,TRBJ1-2,TGTGCCAGTCACGGACGGCCAATAAACTATGGCTACACCTTC,CASHGRPINYGYTF
many,TRBV27,-,TRBJ2-4,TGTGCCAGCAGACCCGCGGAACAAGCCAAAAACATTCAGTACTTC,CASRPAEQAKNIQYF
many,TRBV5-1,TRBD2,TRBJ2-6,TGCGCCAGCAGCTTGATCTTAGTAGCGGGCTCTGGGGCCAACGTCCTGACTTTC,CASSLILVAGSGANVLTF
many,TRBV11-2,TRBD1,TRBJ2-7,TGTGCCAGCAGCTCAACAGGGGGCGAGCAGTACTTC,CASSSTGGEQYF
many,TRBV3-2,-,TRBJ1-5,TGTGCCAGCAGCCAATGGGGTGGCGGGGGCAGTCAGCCCCAGCATTTT,CASSQWGGGGSQPQHF
many,TRBV28,-,TRBJ2-7,TGTGCCAGCAGTGAATCCGGGACGAACAACTACGAGCAGTACTTC,CASSESGTNNYEQYF
many,TRBV28,TRBD1,TRBJ2-7,TGTGCCAGCAGCCGGACAGGGGCCTACGAGCAGTACTTC,CASSRTGAYEQYF
many,TRBV7-9,-,TRBJ2-1,TGTGCCAGCAGCTCCTTACCCCCGAATCCTGTCAATGAGCAGTTCTTC,CASSSLPPNPVNEQFF
many,TRBV5-5,TRBD2,TRBJ2-1,TGTGCCAGCATTACAAGGTGGACTAGCGGGTACAATGAGCAGTTCTTC,CASITRWTSGYNEQFF
many,TRBV28,TRBD1,TRBJ1-2,TGTGCCAGCGCCGACAGGGGAGAAGGCTACACCTTC,CASADRGEGYTF
many,TRBV5-1,-,TRBJ2-5,TGCGCCAGCAGCTTATTCGAGACCCAGTACTTC,CASSLFETQYF
-,TRBV7-9,-,TRBJ2-5,TGTGCCAGCAGCTTAATGACTAGGGGGGAGACCCAGTACTTC,CASSLMTRGETQYF
many,TRBV20-1,TRBD2,TRBJ2-2,TGCAGTGCCCTAGCGGGAGGGCCTAACGGGGAGCTGTTTTTT,CSALAGGPNGELFF
-,TRBV6-1,-,TRBJ2-5,TGTGCCAGCTCCTTGGATCTCCCCAGGTGGGAAGAGACCCAGTACTTC,CASSLDLPRWEETQYF
many,TRBV7-9,TRBD2,TRBJ2-1,TGTGCCAGCAGCTCCGTGGCGGGACTAGCCGTCTACAATGAGCAGTTCTTC,CASSSVAGLAVYNEQFF
many,TRBV9,TRBD1,TRBJ2-7,TGTGCCAGCAGCGTAGATAACAGGGGGAATTACGAGCAGTACTTC,CASSVDNRGNYEQYF
-,TRBV20-1,TRBD2,TRBJ2-3,TGCAGTGCTAGAGATCCTAGCGGGGGAGATACGCAGTATTTT,CSARDPSGGDTQYF
many,TRBV25-1,-,TRBJ1-1,TGTGCCAGCTCACGGGGGAACACTGAAGCTTTCTTT,CASSRGNTEAFF
few,TRBV4-2,TRBD1,TRBJ2-7,TGTGCCAGCAGCCAAGAGGAGGACAGGGGCTCCTACGAGCAGTACTTC,CASSQEEDRGSYEQYF
many,TRBV6-1,TRBD2,TRBJ2-3,TGTGCCAGCAGTTACTTCGCAGGGCAGAGGGAGGGCCGCTTATCCACAGATACGCAGTATTTT,CASSYFAGQREGRLSTDTQYF
many,TRBV28,TRBD1,TRBJ2-7,TGTGCCAGCAGTTCGTCCCGGGACAGGGGGCTTGAGCAGTACTTC,CASSSSRDRGLEQYF
many,TRBV5-8,-,TRBJ1-1,TGTGCCAGCAGACTCGACAGAATGAACACTGAAGCTTTCTTT,CASRLDRMNTEAFF
many,TRBV20-1,TRBD2,TRBJ2-5,TGCAGTGCAGATAGCGGGAGCCCTCAAGAGACCCAGTACTTC,CSADSGSPQETQYF
many,TRBV20-1,-,TRBJ2-1,TGCAGTGCTAGAGATATCGGGGATTCCTACAATGAGCAGTTCTTC,CSARDIGDSYNEQFF
-,TRBV28,TRBD1,TRBJ2-1,TGTGCCAGCAGCCTAGGGGGCAGGGGGCCCTACAATGAGCAGTTCTTC,CASSLGGRGPYNEQFF
-,TRBV14,-,TRBJ1-2,TGTGCCAGCAGCCAAACGGCGCGGACAGAGAGAAATGGCTACACCTTC,CASSQTARTERNGYTF
many,TRBV6-1,-,TRBJ2-7,TGTGCCAGCAGGAGCCATGCAGGGACCTACGAGCAGTACTTC,CASRSHAGTYEQYF
-,TRBV6-2/TRBV6-3,TRBD1,TRBJ1-1,TGTGCCAGCAGTTACGGGACAGGGTCGATGAGATATAACACTGAAGCTTTCTTT,CASSYGTGSMRYNTEAFF
-,TRBV19,TRBD1,TRBJ2-1,TGTGCCAGTAGCTACTCGGGACAGGGACGTACCAATGAGCAGTTCTTC,CASSYSGQGRTNEQFF
many,TRBV12-5,TRBD1,TRBJ1-2,TGTGCTAGTGGTGGGGACAGGGGAGCCTGGAACTACACCTTC,CASGGDRGAWNYTF
-,TRBV6-1,-,TRBJ2-4,TGTGCCAGCACGGGGCGGCAGGGACGGATGGAAAACATTCAGTACTTC,CASTGRQGRMENIQYF
many,TRBV11-3,-,TRBJ2-7,TGTGCCAGCAGCTTAGACTTCCACTCGGGGCAGTACTTC,CASSLDFHSGQYF